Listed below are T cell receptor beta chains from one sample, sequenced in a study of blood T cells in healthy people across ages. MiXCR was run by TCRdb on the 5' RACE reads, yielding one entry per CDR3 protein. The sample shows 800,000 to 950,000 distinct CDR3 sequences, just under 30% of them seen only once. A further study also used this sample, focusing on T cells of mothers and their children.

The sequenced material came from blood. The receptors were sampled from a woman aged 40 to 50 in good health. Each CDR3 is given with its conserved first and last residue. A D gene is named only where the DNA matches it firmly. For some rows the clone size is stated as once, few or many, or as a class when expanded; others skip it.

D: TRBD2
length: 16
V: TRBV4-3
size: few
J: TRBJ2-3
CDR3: CASSQRGGSSTDTQYF
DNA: TGCGCCAGCAGCCAACGGGGGGGATCTAGCACAGATACGCAGTATTTT

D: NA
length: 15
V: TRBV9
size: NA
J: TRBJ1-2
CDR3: CASSPRTSSSYPATF
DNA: TGTGCCAGCAGCCCCCGGACAAGCTCCAGCTACCCAGCCACCTTC

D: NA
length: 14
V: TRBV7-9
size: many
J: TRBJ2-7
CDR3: CASSLGHLPYEQYF
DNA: TGTGCCAGCAGTCTCGGACATCTCCCCTACGAGCAGTACTTC

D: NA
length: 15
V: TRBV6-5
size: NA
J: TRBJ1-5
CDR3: CASSRTTGSNQPQHF
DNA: TGTGCCAGCAGTAGGACGACAGGCAGCAATCAGCCCCAGCATTTT

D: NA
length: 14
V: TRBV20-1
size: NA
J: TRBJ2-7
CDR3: CSASFGVESYGQYF
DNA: TGCAGTGCTAGCTTCGGGGTTGAGTCCTACGGGCAGTACTTC

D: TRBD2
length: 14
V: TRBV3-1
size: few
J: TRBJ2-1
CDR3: CASSHPSGGHEQFF
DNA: TGTGCTAGCAGCCACCCTAGCGGGGGTCATGAGCAGTTCTTC

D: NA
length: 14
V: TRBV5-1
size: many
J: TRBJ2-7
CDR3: CASSLGQLRNEQYF
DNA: TGCGCCAGCAGCTTGGGGCAGCTAAGGAACGAGCAGTACTTC

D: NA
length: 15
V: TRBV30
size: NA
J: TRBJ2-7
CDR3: CAWSDPGPVSYEQYF
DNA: TGTGCCTGGAGTGATCCGGGACCGGTTTCCTACGAGCAGTACTTC

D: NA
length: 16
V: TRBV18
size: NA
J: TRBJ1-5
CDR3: CASSPQEGPNNQPQHF
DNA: TGTGCCAGCTCACCACAGGAGGGGCCGAACAATCAGCCCCAGCATTTT

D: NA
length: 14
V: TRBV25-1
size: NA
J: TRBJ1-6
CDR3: CASTASSYNSPLHF
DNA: TGTGCCAGCACAGCAAGCTCCTATAATTCACCCCTCCACTTT

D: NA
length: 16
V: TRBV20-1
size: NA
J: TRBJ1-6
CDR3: CSARDPLEGGHSPLHF
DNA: TGCAGTGCTAGAGACCCCCTGGAGGGGGGGCATTCACCCCTCCACTTT

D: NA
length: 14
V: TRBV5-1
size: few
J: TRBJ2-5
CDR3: CASSLPQGQETQYF
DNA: TGCGCCAGCAGCTTGCCCCAGGGCCAAGAGACCCAGTACTTC

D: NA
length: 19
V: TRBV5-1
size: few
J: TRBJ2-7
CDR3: CASSSIPLGLEMSSYEQYF
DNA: TGCGCCAGCAGCAGTATACCTTTAGGCCTCGAGATGAGTTCCTACGAGCAGTACTTC

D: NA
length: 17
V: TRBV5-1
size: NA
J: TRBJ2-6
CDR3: CASSSGPTEGGANVLTF
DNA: TGCGCCAGCAGCTCGGGTCCCACCGAGGGGGGGGCCAACGTCCTGACTTTC

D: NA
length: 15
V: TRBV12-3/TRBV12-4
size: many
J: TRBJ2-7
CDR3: CASSPLQGALSEQYF
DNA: TGTGCCAGCAGTCCCCTGCAGGGCGCCCTCTCCGAGCAGTACTTC

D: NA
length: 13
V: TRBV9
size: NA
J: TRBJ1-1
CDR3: CASSARGVTEAFF
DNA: TGTGCCAGCAGCGCCAGGGGAGTAACTGAAGCTTTCTTT

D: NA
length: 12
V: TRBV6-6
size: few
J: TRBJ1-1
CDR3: CASSREGTEAFF
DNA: TGTGCCAGCAGTCGTGAGGGCACTGAAGCTTTCTTT

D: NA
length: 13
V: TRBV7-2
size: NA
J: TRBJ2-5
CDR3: CASGFGGPETQYF
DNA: TGTGCCAGCGGGTTTGGAGGGCCAGAGACCCAGTACTTC

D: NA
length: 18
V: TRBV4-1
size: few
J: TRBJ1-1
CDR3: CASSQDPSSRYLLTEAFF
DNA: TGCGCCAGCAGCCAAGATCCCTCCAGTAGGTACCTTCTCACTGAAGCTTTCTTT

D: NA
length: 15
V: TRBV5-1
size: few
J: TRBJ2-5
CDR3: CASSLGTTGQETQYF
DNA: TGCGCCAGCAGCTTGGGAACGACCGGCCAAGAGACCCAGTACTTC

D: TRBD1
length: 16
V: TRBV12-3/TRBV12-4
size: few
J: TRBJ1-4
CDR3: CASSSQGGFLSEKLFF
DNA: TGTGCCAGCAGTTCACAGGGGGGATTCCTGAGTGAAAAACTGTTTTTT

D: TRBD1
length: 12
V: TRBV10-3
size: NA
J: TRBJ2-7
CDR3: CASRGTAYEQYF
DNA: TGTGCCAGCAGGGGGACAGCCTACGAGCAGTACTTC

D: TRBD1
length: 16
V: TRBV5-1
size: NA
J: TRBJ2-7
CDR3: CASRPGQGGTIYEWYF
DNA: TGCGCCAGCAGACCGGGACAGGGAGGGACCATCTACGAGTGGTACTTC

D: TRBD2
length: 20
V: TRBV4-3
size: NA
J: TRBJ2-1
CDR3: CASSQGNPGTSGGTYNEQFF
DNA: TGCGCCAGCAGCCAAGGAAATCCCGGGACTAGCGGGGGGACTTACAATGAGCAGTTCTTC

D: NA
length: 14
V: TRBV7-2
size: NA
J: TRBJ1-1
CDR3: CASSPWSMNTEAFF
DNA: TGTGCCAGCAGCCCCTGGAGCATGAACACTGAAGCTTTCTTT

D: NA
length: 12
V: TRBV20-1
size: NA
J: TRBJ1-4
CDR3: CSAKEFPEKLFF
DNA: TGCAGTGCTAAGGAGTTTCCCGAAAAACTGTTTTTT